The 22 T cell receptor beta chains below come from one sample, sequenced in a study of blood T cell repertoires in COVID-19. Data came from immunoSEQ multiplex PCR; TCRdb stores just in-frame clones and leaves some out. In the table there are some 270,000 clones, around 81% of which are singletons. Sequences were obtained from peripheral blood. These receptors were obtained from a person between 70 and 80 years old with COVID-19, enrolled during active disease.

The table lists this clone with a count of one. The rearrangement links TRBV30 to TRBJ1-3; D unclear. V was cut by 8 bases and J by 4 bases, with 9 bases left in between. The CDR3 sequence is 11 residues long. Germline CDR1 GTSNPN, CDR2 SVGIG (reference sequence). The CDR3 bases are TGTGCCCGAACGGGAGGAAACACCATATATTTT. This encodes CARTGGNTIYF.

CDR3 region: CASSLGQSEAFF. Here the CDR3 DNA reads TGTGCCAGCAGCTTAGGACAATCTGAAGCTTTCTTT. The J gene is TRBJ1-1, the V gene TRBV11-3, with no clear D. CDR3 length: 12 amino acids. Germline-derived CDR1 and CDR2 are SGHNT and YENEEA. V was cut by 1 base and J by 6 bases, with 6 bases left in between.

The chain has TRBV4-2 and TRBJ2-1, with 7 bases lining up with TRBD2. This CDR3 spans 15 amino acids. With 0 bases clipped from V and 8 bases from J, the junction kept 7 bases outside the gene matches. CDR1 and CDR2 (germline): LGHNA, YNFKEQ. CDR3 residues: CASSQESLGGDEQFF. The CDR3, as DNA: TGTGCCAGCAGCCAAGAGTCCCTGGGGGGGGATGAGCAGTTCTTC.

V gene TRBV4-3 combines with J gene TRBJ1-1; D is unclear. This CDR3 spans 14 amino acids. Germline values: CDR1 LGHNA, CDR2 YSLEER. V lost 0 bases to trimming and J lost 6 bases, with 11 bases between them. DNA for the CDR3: TGCGCCAGCAGCCAAGACTTGGGAGGATCTGAAGCTTTCTTT. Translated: CASSQDLGGSEAFF.

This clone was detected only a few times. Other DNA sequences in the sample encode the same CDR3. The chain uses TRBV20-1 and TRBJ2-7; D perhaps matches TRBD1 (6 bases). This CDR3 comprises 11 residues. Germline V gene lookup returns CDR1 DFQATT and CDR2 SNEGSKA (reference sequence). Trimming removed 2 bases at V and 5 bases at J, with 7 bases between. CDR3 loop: CSARQGHEQYF. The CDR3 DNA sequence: TGCAGTGCTAGACAGGGGCACGAGCAGTACTTC.

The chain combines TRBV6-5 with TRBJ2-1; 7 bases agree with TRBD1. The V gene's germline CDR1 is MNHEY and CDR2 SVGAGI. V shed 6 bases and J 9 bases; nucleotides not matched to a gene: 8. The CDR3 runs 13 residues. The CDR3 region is CASRGTEAGEQFF. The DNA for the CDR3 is TGTGCCAGCAGGGGGACAGAAGCTGGTGAGCAGTTCTTC.

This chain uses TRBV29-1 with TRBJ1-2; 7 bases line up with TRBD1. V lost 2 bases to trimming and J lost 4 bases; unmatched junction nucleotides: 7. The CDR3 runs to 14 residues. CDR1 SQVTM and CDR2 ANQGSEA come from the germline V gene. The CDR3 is CSVEPPGTVYGYTF. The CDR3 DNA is TGCAGCGTTGAACCCCCAGGGACAGTCTATGGCTACACCTTC.

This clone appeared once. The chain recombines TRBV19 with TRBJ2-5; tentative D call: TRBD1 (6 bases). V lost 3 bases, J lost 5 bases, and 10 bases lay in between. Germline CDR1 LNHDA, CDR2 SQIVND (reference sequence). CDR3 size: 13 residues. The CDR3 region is CASSMRTAETQYF. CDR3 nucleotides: TGTGCCAGTAGTATGAGGACAGCGGAGACCCAGTACTTC.

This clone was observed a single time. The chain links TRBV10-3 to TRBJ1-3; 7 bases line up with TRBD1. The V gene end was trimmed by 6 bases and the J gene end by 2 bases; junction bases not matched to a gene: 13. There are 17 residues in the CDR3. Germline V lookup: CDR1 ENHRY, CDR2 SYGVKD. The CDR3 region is CAIRQTGTSLAGNTIYF. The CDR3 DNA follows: TGTGCCATCAGGCAGACAGGGACCTCCCTCGCTGGAAACACCATATATTTT.

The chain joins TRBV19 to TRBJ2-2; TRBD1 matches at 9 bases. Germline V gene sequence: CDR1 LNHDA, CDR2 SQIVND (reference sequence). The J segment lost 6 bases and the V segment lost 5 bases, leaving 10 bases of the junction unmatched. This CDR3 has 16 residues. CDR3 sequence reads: CASSRILGQGSGELFF. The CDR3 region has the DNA TGTGCCAGTAGTCGGATCTTAGGACAGGGGTCCGGGGAGCTGTTTTTT.

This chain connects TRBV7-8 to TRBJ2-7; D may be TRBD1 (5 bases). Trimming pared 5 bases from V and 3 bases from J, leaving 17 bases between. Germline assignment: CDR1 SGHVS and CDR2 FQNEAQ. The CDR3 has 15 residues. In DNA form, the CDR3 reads TGTGCCAGCAGCCTTCTAGGGGCGGCAGTCTACGAGCAGTACTTC. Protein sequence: CASSLLGAAVYEQYF.

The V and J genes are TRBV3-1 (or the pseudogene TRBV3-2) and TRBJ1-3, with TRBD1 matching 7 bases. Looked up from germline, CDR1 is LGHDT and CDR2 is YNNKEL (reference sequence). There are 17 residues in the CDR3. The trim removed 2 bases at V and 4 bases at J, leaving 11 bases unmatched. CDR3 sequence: CASSQHSTGRAGNTIYF. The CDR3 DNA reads TGTGCCAGCAGCCAACACTCGACAGGGCGTGCCGGAAACACCATATATTTT.

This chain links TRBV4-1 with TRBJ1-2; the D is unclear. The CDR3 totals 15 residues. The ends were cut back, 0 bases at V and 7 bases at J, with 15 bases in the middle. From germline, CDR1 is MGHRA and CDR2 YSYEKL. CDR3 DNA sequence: TGCGCCAGCAGCCAAGAACCTCAGTTCCCGGGTGGCTACACCTTC. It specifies CASSQEPQFPGGYTF.

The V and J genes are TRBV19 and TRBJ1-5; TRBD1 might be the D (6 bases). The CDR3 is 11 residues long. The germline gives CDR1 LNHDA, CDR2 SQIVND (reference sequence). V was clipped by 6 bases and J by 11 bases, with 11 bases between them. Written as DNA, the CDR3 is TGTGCCAGTAGCCTCCCAGGGGCCCAGCATTTT. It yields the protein CASSLPGAQHF.

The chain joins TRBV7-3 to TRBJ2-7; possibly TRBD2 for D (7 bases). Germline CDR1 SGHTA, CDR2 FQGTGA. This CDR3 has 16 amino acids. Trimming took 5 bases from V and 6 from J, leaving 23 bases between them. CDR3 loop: CASSPGGGARAGEQYF. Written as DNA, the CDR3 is TGTGCCAGCAGCCCCGGTGGGGGGGCGCGAGCCGGCGAGCAGTACTTC.

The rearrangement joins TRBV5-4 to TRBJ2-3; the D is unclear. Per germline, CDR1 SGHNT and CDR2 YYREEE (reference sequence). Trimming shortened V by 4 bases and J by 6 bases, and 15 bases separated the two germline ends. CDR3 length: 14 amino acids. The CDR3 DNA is TGTGCCAGCAGCCCAGGTTCCTCGGTGGATACGCAGTATTTT. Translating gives CASSPGSSVDTQYF.

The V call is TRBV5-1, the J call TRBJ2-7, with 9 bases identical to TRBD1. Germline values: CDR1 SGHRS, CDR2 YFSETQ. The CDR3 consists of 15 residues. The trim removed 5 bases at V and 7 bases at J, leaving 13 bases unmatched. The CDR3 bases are TGCGCCAGCAGACTGGACAGGGGAAACGCGAGGGAGCAGTACTTC. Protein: CASRLDRGNAREQYF. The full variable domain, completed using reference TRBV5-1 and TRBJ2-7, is KAGVTQTPRYLIKTRGQQVTLSCSPISGHRSVSWYQQTPGQGLQFLFEYFSETQRNKGNFPGRFSGRQFSNSRSEMNVSTLELGDSALYLCASRLDRGNAREQYFGPGTRLTVT.

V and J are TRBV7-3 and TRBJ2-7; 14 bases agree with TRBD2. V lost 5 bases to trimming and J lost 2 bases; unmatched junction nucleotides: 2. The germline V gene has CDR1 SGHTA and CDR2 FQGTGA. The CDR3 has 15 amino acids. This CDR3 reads CASSLGLAGAYEQYF. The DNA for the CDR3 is TGTGCCAGCAGCCTGGGACTAGCGGGGGCCTACGAGCAGTACTTC.

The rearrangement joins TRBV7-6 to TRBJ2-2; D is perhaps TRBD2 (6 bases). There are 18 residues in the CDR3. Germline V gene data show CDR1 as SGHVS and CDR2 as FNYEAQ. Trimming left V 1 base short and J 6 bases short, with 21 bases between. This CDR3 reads CASSLVLVSGGGAGELFF. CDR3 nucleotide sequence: TGTGCCAGCAGCTTAGTATTAGTCAGCGGAGGAGGGGCCGGGGAGCTGTTTTTT. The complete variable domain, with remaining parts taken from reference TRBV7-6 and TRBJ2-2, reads GAGVSQSPRYKVTKRGQDVALRCDPISGHVSLYWYRQALGQGPEFLTYFNYEAQQDKSGLPNDRFSAERPEGSISTLTIQRTEQRDSAMYRCASSLVLVSGGGAGELFFGEGSRLTVL.

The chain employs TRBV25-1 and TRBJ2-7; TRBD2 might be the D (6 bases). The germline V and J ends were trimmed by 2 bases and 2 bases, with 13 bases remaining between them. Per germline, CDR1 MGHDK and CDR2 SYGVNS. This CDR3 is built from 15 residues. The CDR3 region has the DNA TGTGCCAGCAGTGAAGTGGGGAGGTCAGCCTACGAGCAGTACTTC. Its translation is CASSEVGRSAYEQYF.

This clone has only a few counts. The DNA of the CDR3 is TGTGCCAGCAGCTCCATTCAGACAGGTAAAGGAGAAAGCAATCAGCCCCAGCATTTT. Protein: CASSSIQTGKGESNQPQHF. The gene calls are TRBV3-1 (or the pseudogene TRBV3-2) and TRBJ1-5; a weak D match, TRBD1 (6 bases). Deletions cut 5 bases from V and 1 base from J, with 24 bases between. Germline V gene data show CDR1 as LGHDT and CDR2 as YNNKEL (reference sequence). The CDR3 has 19 amino acids.

The CDR3 protein is CASRKWGGMNTGELFF. CDR3 DNA sequence: TGTGCCAGCAGAAAATGGGGGGGTATGAACACCGGGGAGCTGTTTTTT. The chain links TRBV27 to TRBJ2-2; TRBD2 aligns across 7 bases. This CDR3 has 16 residues. V gave up 6 bases and J gave up 1 base; unmatched junction bases: 8. CDR1 is MNHEY and CDR2 is SMNVEV in the germline V gene (reference sequence).